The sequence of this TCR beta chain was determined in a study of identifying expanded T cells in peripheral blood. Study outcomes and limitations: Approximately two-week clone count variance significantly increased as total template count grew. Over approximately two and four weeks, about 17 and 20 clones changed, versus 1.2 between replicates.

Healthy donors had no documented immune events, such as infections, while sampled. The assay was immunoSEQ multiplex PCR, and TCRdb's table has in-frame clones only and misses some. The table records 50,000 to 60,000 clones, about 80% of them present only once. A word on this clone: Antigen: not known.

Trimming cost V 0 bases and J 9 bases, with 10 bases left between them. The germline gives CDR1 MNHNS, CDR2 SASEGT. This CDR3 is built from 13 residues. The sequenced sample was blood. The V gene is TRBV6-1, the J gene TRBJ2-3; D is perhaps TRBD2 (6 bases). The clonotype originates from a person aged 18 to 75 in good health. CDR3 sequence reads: CASSEAGGMTQYF. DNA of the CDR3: TGTGCCAGCAGTGAAGCAGGAGGGATGACGCAGTATTTT.